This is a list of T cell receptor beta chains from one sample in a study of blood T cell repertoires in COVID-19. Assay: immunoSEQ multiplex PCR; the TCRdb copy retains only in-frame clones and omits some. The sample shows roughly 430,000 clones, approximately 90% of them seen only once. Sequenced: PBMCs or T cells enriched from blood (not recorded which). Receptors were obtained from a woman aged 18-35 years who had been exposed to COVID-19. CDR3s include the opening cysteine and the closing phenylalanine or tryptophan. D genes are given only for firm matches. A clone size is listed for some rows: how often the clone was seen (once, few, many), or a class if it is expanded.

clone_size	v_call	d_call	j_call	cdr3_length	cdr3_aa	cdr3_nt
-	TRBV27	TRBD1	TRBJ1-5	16	CASRSFGQGLNQPQHF	TGTGCCAGCCGTTCTTTTGGACAGGGGCTTAACCAGCCCCAGCATTTT
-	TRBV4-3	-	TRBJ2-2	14	CASSQGLNTGELFF	TGCGCCAGCAGCCAGGGACTGAACACCGGGGAGCTGTTTTTT
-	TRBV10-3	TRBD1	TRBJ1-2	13	CASCRGQNYGYTF	TGTGCCTCCTGTAGGGGACAGAACTATGGCTACACCTTC
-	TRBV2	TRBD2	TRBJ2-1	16	CASSEGLAGVYNEQFF	TGTGCCAGCAGTGAAGGGCTAGCGGGCGTATACAATGAGCAGTTCTTC
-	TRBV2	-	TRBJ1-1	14	CASNRLVSNTEAFF	TGTGCCAGCAACCGGTTGGTGTCGAACACTGAAGCTTTCTTT
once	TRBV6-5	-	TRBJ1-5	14	CASPSRGNNQPQHF	TGTGCCAGCCCCAGTAGGGGAAATAATCAGCCCCAGCATTTT
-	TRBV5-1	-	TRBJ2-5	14	CASSSAEAQETQYF	TGCGCCAGCAGCTCTGCGGAGGCCCAAGAGACCCAGTACTTC
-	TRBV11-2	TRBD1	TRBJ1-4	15	CASSLRTGWGEKLFF	TGTGCCAGCAGCCTGCGGACAGGTTGGGGTGAAAAACTGTTTTTT
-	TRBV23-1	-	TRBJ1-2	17	CASSQSGGGSANYGYTF	TGCGCCAGCAGTCAATCGGGAGGGGGAAGTGCTAACTATGGCTACACCTTC
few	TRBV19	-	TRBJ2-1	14	CASSRLDLYNEQFF	TGTGCCAGTAGCCGACTCGACCTTTACAATGAGCAGTTCTTC
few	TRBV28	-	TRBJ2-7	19	CASSNTDGQGPSLTYEQYF	TGTGCCAGCAGCAACACCGATGGGCAGGGGCCTTCTCTTACCTACGAGCAGTACTTC
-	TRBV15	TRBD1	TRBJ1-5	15	CATSSAQGAGQPQHF	TGTGCCACCAGCAGTGCACAGGGGGCGGGACAGCCCCAGCATTTT
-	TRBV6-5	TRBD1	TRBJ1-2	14	CASLRTGTNYGYTF	TGTGCCAGCCTCCGGACAGGGACTAACTATGGCTACACCTTC
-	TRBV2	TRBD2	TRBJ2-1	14	CATQRAGPYNEQFF	TGTGCCACCCAGCGAGCGGGGCCTTACAATGAGCAGTTCTTC
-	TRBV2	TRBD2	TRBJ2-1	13	CASGQREGNEQFF	TGTGCCAGCGGCCAGCGGGAGGGCAATGAGCAGTTCTTC